These 3 T cell receptor beta chains share one sample of origin, sequenced in a study of blood T cells in healthy people across ages. The use of a sample-barcoded 5' primer and a J-beta primer mix characterized a second PCR of 7 to 11 cycles. A single record per CDR3 protein comes from TCRdb applying MiXCR to the 5' RACE reads. The sample shows 450,000 to 700,000 distinct CDR3 sequences, 25% to 30% of them seen only once. The sample comprised blood. These receptors originate from a woman between 65 and 79 years old in good health.

Only a few counts were recorded for this clonotype. One end of the junction does not line up with germline, which may come from a read error. The J gene is TRBJ2-3, the V gene TRBV11-2, with unresolved D. Germline V gives CDR1 SGHAT, CDR2 FQNNGV. This CDR3 is 12 amino acids long. CDR3 sequence reads: CACSRFTDTQYF. CDR3 bases: TGTGCCTGCAGCCGTTTCACAGATACGCAGTATTTT.

The chain joins TRBV20-1 to TRBJ2-5; the D gene is possibly TRBD2 (5 bases). The germline V and J ends were trimmed by 0 bases and 4 bases, with 12 bases remaining between them. CDR1 and CDR2 (germline): DFQATT, SNEGSKA (reference sequence). CDR3 length: 14 amino acids. The CDR3, as DNA: TGCAGTGCTAGAGATCGGGCTGGGAGAGAGACCCAGTACTTC. Protein sequence: CSARDRAGRETQYF.

The chain combines TRBV4-3 with TRBJ2-1, with 7 bases matching TRBD1. Germline V gene lookup returns CDR1 LGHNA and CDR2 YSLEER. The V segment lost 2 bases and the J segment 2 bases; nucleotides outside the gene matches: 9. The CDR3 is made up of 17 amino acids. The CDR3 DNA is TGCGCCAGCAGCCAACAGTGGGGTCAGGGGGCCTACAATGAGCAGTTCTTC. Translated: CASSQQWGQGAYNEQFF.